The 29 T cell receptor beta chains listed next were all sequenced from one sample in a study of blood T cell repertoires in COVID-19. Some clones are missing from TCRdb's copy, which holds only in-frame ones; the method was immunoSEQ multiplex PCR. The repertoire holds around 150,000 clones, with about nine tenths as singletons. Sequenced input: peripheral blood. The receptors were gathered from a woman aged 60-75 years with active or convalescent COVID-19.

This chain joins TRBV2 and TRBJ1-4; D is perhaps TRBD1 (6 bases). The germline gives CDR1 SNHLY, CDR2 FYNNEI. The CDR3 is made up of 14 amino acids. Trimming removed 6 bases at V and 3 bases at J, with 11 bases between. The CDR3 is CASRTGGSNEKLFF. CDR3 coding DNA: TGTGCCAGCAGAACGGGGGGCTCTAATGAAAAACTGTTTTTT.

This sequence joins TRBV12-2 and TRBJ2-2; the D call in the table, TRBD1, was not verified against the DNA. TRBV12-2 is a listed pseudogene. The length of the CDR3 is 15 residues. The CDR3 sequence: CASRNRDRNTGELFF. The CDR3 nucleotides are TGTGCAAGTCGCAACCGGGACAGGAACACCGGGGAGCTGTTTTTT.

The chain links TRBV3-1 (or the pseudogene TRBV3-2) to TRBJ2-2; D is perhaps TRBD2 (7 bases). Germline lookup yields CDR1 LGHDT and CDR2 YNNKEL (reference sequence). With 4 bases removed from V and 5 bases from J, the gap between germline ends came to 17 bases. The CDR3 contains 16 residues. CDR3 in amino acids: CASSPDRGARTGELFF. Written as DNA, the CDR3 is TGTGCCAGCAGCCCAGACCGGGGGGCTAGGACCGGGGAGCTGTTTTTT.

The chain links TRBV3-1 (or the pseudogene TRBV3-2) to TRBJ2-4, with 7 bases identical to TRBD1. CDR1 and CDR2 from the germline V gene are LGHDT and YNNKEL (reference sequence). V lost 2 bases, J lost 0 bases, and 13 bases stayed unmatched. The CDR3 extends over 19 amino acids. The CDR3 protein is CASSQLETGRLLAKNIQYF. CDR3 nucleotides: TGTGCCAGCAGCCAATTAGAGACAGGGCGTTTACTAGCCAAAAACATTCAGTACTTC.

This chain uses TRBV6-5 with TRBJ1-2; no reliable D call. The CDR3 has 13 amino acids. Germline V lookup: CDR1 MNHEY, CDR2 SVGAGI. V lost 6 bases to trimming and J lost 0 bases, with 8 bases between them. CDR3 bases: TGTGCCAGCAGCGTATCCGCTAACTATGGCTACACCTTC. Protein sequence: CASSVSANYGYTF.

This sequence joins TRBV4-1 and TRBJ2-5, with 12 positions matching TRBD2. V was pared by 0 bases and J by 5 bases, with 7 bases of the junction left unmatched. Germline CDR1 MGHRA, CDR2 YSYEKL. The CDR3 extends over 17 amino acids. CDR3 DNA: TGCGCCAGCAGCCAAGATTGGCTAGCGGGGGGGCAGGAGACCCAGTACTTC. This translates into CASSQDWLAGGQETQYF.

This clone was detected only a few times. V and J are TRBV2 and TRBJ2-7, with 8 bases fitting TRBD1. The CDR3 spans 14 residues. V trimming: 7 bases; J trimming: 0 bases; junction bases outside the gene matches: 5. CDR1 SNHLY and CDR2 FYNNEI come from the germline V gene. The CDR3 region has the DNA TGTGCCAGCACGCAACAGGGGGTCTCCTACGAGCAGTACTTC. Residues: CASTQQGVSYEQYF.

The chain joins TRBV10-3 to TRBJ1-1, with TRBD1 matching 9 bases. Germline CDR1 is ENHRY and CDR2 is SYGVKD. The J segment lost 5 bases and the V segment lost 2 bases, leaving 3 bases of the junction unmatched. This CDR3 is built from 14 residues. CDR3 region: CAISEGQGKTEAFF. In nucleotides, the CDR3 is TGTGCCATCAGTGAGGGACAGGGGAAAACTGAAGCTTTCTTT.

This chain links TRBV29-1 with TRBJ1-1; D unresolved. The CDR3 is made up of 13 amino acids. V dropped 5 bases and J dropped 7 bases, with 17 bases sitting between them. Germline assignment: CDR1 SQVTM and CDR2 ANQGSEA. CDR3 sequence (DNA): TGCAGCGTTTGTGAGGCAGCCGGAGGTGAAGCTTTCTTT. Translation: CSVCEAAGGEAFF.

The chain recombines TRBV9 with TRBJ2-7, with D possibly TRBD2 on 6 matching bases. This CDR3 is 15 amino acids long. Germline CDR1 SGDLS, CDR2 YYNGEE. Trimming pared 0 bases from V and 2 bases from J, leaving 12 bases between. CDR3: CASSVARGATYEQYF. The DNA for the CDR3 is TGTGCCAGCAGCGTAGCCCGCGGGGCCACCTACGAGCAGTACTTC.

The chain is built from TRBV9 and TRBJ1-2, with TRBD1 as a possible D gene (5 bases). The germline CDR1 and CDR2 sequences are SGDLS and YYNGEE. The V gene lost 3 bases and the J gene lost 0 bases, with 12 bases spanning the gap. CDR3 size: 15 residues. CDR3 bases: TGTGCCAGCAGCGGAACAGGTTCAGCTAACTATGGCTACACCTTC. This encodes CASSGTGSANYGYTF.

The count of this clone is one. The chain carries TRBV7-9 and TRBJ2-1; 8 positions agree with TRBD2. CDR1 and CDR2 (germline): SEHNR, FQNEAQ (reference sequence). This CDR3 has 17 amino acids. V shed 2 bases, J shed 7 bases, and the junction held 13 bases outside the gene matches. The CDR3 DNA is TGTGCCAGCAGCTTATCGTCCCTGCGGGGGGTTTTTAATGAGCAGTTCTTC. It codes for CASSLSSLRGVFNEQFF. Based on the CDR3 plus reference TRBV7-9 and TRBJ2-1, the full variable domain is DTGVSQNPRHKITKRGQNVTFRCDPISEHNRLYWYRQTLGQGPEFLTYFQNEAQLEKSRLLSDRFSAERPKGSFSTLEIQRTEQGDSAMYLCASSLSSLRGVFNEQFFGPGTRLTVL.

The rearrangement links TRBV10-3 to TRBJ2-3, with a weak D call TRBD2 (7 bases). This CDR3 has 14 amino acids. Germline V CDR1 and CDR2: ENHRY, SYGVKD. V lost 10 bases and J 3 bases, leaving 17 bases between the germline ends. CDR3 nucleotide sequence: TGTGCCACTTCGGGGGGCAGGCTGACAGATACGCAGTATTTT. It is translated as CATSGGRLTDTQYF.

The CDR3 loop reads CASSLGGGYNEQFF. Here the CDR3 DNA reads TGTGCCAGCTCCCTCGGGGGGGGTTACAATGAGCAGTTCTTC. This chain links TRBV18 with TRBJ2-1; 8 positions agree with TRBD2. In germline, CDR1 is KGHSH, CDR2 LQKENI. This CDR3 has 14 residues. J was trimmed by 4 bases and V by 6 bases; bases with no gene match: 5.

This chain joins TRBV5-1 and TRBJ2-5; maybe TRBD1 (5 bases). Per the germline V gene, CDR1 is SGHRS and CDR2 is YFSETQ. Trimming took off 0 bases at V and 7 bases at J, with 16 bases between the two ends. This CDR3 has 15 residues. The CDR3 region has the DNA TGCGCCAGCAGCTTGGGGTCAGGGTCTACCGCGACCCAGTACTTC. Its protein is CASSLGSGSTATQYF.

This clone was counted a few times. This chain joins TRBV5-8 and TRBJ1-6, with D unresolved. CDR3 size: 14 residues. From germline, CDR1 is SGHTS and CDR2 YDEGEE. Trimming cost V 0 bases and J 10 bases, with 11 bases left between them. The CDR3 protein is CASSLESGGSPLHF. CDR3 DNA: TGTGCCAGCAGCTTGGAGTCAGGAGGATCACCCCTCCACTTT.

This clone was detected once. The chain combines TRBV29-1 with TRBJ2-3; 8 bases are shared with TRBD2. The J segment lost 6 bases and the V segment lost 3 bases, leaving 5 bases of the junction unmatched. This CDR3 is 13 amino acids long. Germline V gene lookup returns CDR1 SQVTM and CDR2 ANQGSEA. The CDR3 coding sequence is TGCAGCGTTGAGGTTACGGGGGGGGATACGCAGTATTTT. Residues: CSVEVTGGDTQYF.

The V and J genes are TRBV20-1 and TRBJ2-5, with 8 bases fitting TRBD1. Unmatched junction bases numbered 10, after V lost 3 bases and J lost 4 bases. Germline V gene data show CDR1 as DFQATT and CDR2 as SNEGSKA (reference sequence). The CDR3 runs 15 residues. The CDR3 region has the DNA TGCAGTGCTAGTTCCGCAGGGGGCAGTCGAGAGACCCAGTACTTC. The encoded protein is CSASSAGGSRETQYF.

CDR3 coding DNA: TGTGCCAGCAGCGTTAATCCGGGAGAACCTTCCCAAGAGACCCAGTACTTC. This codes for CASSVNPGEPSQETQYF. The rearrangement links TRBV9 to TRBJ2-5; a possible D gene is TRBD2 (6 bases). V was cut by 2 bases and J by 1 base, with 18 bases left in between. This CDR3 contains 17 residues. Germline V gene lookup returns CDR1 SGDLS and CDR2 YYNGEE.

The genes are TRBV7-9 and TRBJ2-7; D is unresolved. Germline assignment: CDR1 SEHNR and CDR2 FQNEAQ (reference sequence). V lost 5 bases and J lost 6, with 14 bases in between. This CDR3 contains 13 residues. The CDR3 spells CASSPNPRGEQYF. Written as DNA, the CDR3 is TGTGCCAGCAGCCCTAACCCCCGAGGCGAGCAGTACTTC.

The rearrangement joins TRBV5-4 to TRBJ1-2; 8 nucleotides line up with TRBD1. Per germline, CDR1 SGHNT and CDR2 YYREEE (reference sequence). V shed 3 bases and J 2 bases; nucleotides not matched to a gene: 3. CDR3 length equals 14 residues. The CDR3: CASSSQGANYGYTF. The CDR3 DNA sequence: TGTGCCAGCAGCTCTCAGGGGGCCAACTATGGCTACACCTTC. The variable domain in full, with the rest retrieved from reference TRBV5-4 and TRBJ1-2, is ETGVTQSPTHLIKTRGQQVTLRCSSQSGHNTVSWYQQALGQGPQFIFQYYREEENGRGNFPPRFSGLQFPNYSSELNVNALELDDSALYLCASSSQGANYGYTFGSGTRLTVV.

J is TRBJ1-4 and V is TRBV4-3; 11 positions match TRBD1. J was trimmed by 8 bases and V by 4 bases; bases with no gene match: 9. Germline assignment: CDR1 LGHNA and CDR2 YSLEER. This CDR3 has 16 amino acids. The CDR3, as DNA: TGCGCCAGCAGCCTAAAGCCGGGACAGGGGGACGAAAAACTGTTTTTT. Translating gives CASSLKPGQGDEKLFF.

The V call is TRBV7-2, the J call TRBJ1-4; possibly TRBD1 for D (5 bases). Germline CDR1 SGHTA, CDR2 FQGNSA. This CDR3 comprises 14 residues. V was trimmed by 0 bases and J by 5 bases, leaving 7 bases between them. CDR3 in amino acids: CASSLAGLNEKLFF. CDR3 nucleotides: TGTGCCAGCAGCTTAGCGGGGCTGAATGAAAAACTGTTTTTT. Combining the CDR3 with reference TRBV7-2 and TRBJ1-4 gives the whole variable domain GAGVSQSPSNKVTEKGKDVELRCDPISGHTALYWYRQSLGQGLEFLIYFQGNSAPDKSGLPSDRFSAERTGGSVSTLTIQRTQQEDSAVYLCASSLAGLNEKLFFGSGTQLSVL.

The chain is built from TRBV11-2 and TRBJ2-1; possibly TRBD1 for D (6 bases). This CDR3 is 16 amino acids long. Germline V lookup: CDR1 SGHAT, CDR2 FQNNGV. Between the trimmed V and J ends, which lost 5 bases and 0 bases, there was a span of 14 bases. The chain's CDR3 is CASSLQGKSSYNEQFF. The CDR3 region has the DNA TGTGCCAGCAGCCTTCAGGGGAAGAGCTCCTACAATGAGCAGTTCTTC.

The chain is built from TRBV28 and TRBJ1-2; D call uncertain. Trimming cost V 6 bases and J 4 bases, with 12 bases left between them. This CDR3 contains 13 residues. Germline values: CDR1 MDHEN, CDR2 SYDVKM. The CDR3 protein is CASSPRGGYGYTF. Here the CDR3 DNA reads TGTGCCAGCAGCCCGCGTGGAGGCTATGGCTACACCTTC.

The chain combines TRBV4-3 with TRBJ1-4; a possible D gene is TRBD1 (5 bases). This CDR3 has 16 residues. V was trimmed by 0 bases and J by 7 bases, leaving 15 bases between them. In germline, CDR1 is LGHNA, CDR2 YSLEER. DNA of the CDR3: TGCGCCAGCAGCCAAGATCCTTCGACAGAAGGTGAAAAACTGTTTTTT. Protein sequence: CASSQDPSTEGEKLFF.

The chain is built from TRBV27 and TRBJ1-5; D unclear. Germline V gene data show CDR1 as MNHEY and CDR2 as SMNVEV (reference sequence). The ends were cut back, 3 bases at V and 3 bases at J, with 9 bases in the middle. The CDR3 covers 14 residues. In DNA, the CDR3 is TGTGCCAGCAGTTTGAGACAATACAATCAGCCCCAGCATTTT. Protein: CASSLRQYNQPQHF.

The gene calls are TRBV18 and TRBJ2-7; D perhaps matches TRBD2 (6 bases). V was cut by 6 bases and J by 2 bases, with 17 bases left in between. CDR3 length: 15 residues. Germline-derived CDR1 and CDR2 are KGHSH and LQKENI. CDR3 DNA sequence: TGTGCCAGCTCGGGTAGCGGATCAATCACCTACGAGCAGTACTTC. Its protein is CASSGSGSITYEQYF.

V usage is TRBV3-1 (or the pseudogene TRBV3-2) and J usage is TRBJ1-5; D is unresolved. CDR3 length: 16 residues. Germline CDR1 reads LGHDT; CDR2 reads YNNKEL (reference sequence). V lost 2 bases to trimming and J lost 0 bases, with 11 bases between them. CDR3 bases: TGTGCCAGCAGCCAAAACCCTTGGGCTAGCAATCAGCCCCAGCATTTT. Protein product: CASSQNPWASNQPQHF.